Sequencing of this TCR beta chain was carried out in a study of T cell responses to AZD1222 COVID-19 vaccine. This CDR3 contains 14 residues. Trimming at V came to 5 bases and at J to 5 bases, leaving 4 bases not matched to a gene. Germline V gene sequence: CDR1 SNHLY, CDR2 FYNNEI. Sequencing used immunoSEQ multiplex PCR; TCRdb keeps in-frame clones, though not all of them. The repertoire has 110,000 to 150,000 clones, around 90% of them found once; the top ten carry about 3%. The source of this sequence is an adult in good health. Sequenced here: peripheral blood, sampled on day 0 of AZD1222 vaccination. This rearrangement joins TRBV2 to TRBJ1-4, with 8 nucleotides matching TRBD1. CDR3 in amino acids: CASSPRQGNEKLFF. The CDR3 region has the DNA TGTGCCAGCAGTCCGAGACAGGGGAATGAAAAACTGTTTTTT.